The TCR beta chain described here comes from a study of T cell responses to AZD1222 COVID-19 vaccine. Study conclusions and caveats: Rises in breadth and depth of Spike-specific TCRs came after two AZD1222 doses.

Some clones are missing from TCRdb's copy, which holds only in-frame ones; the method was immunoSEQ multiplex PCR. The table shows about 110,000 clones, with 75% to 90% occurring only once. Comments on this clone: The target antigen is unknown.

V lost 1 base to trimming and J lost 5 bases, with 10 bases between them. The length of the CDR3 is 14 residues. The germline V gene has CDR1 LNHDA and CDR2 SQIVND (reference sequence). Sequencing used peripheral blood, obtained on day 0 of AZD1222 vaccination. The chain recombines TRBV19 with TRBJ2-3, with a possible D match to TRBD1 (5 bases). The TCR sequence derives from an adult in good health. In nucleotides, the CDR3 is TGTGCCAGTAGTATAGGGCAGGGCGTAGATACGCAGTATTTT. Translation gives CASSIGQGVDTQYF.